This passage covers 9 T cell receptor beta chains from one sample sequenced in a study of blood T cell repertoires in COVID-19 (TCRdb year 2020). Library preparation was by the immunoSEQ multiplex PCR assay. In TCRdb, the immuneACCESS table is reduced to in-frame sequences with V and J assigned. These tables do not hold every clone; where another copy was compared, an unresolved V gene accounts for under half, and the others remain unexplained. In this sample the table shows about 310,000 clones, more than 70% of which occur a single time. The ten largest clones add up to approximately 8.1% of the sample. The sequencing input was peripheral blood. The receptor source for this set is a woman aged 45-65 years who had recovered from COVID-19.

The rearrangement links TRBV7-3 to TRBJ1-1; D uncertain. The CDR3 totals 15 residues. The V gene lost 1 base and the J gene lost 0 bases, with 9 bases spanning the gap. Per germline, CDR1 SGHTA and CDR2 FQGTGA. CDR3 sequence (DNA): TGTGCCAGCAGCTTAAGGGCCACGTTGAACACTGAAGCTTTCTTT. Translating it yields CASSLRATLNTEAFF.

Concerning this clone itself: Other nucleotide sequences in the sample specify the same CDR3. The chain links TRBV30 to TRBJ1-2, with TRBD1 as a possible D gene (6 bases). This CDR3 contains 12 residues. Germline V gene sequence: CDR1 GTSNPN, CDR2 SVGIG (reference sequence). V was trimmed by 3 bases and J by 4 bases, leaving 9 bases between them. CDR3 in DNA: TGTGCCTGGAGCACAGGGAGCTATGGCTACACCTTC. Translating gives CAWSTGSYGYTF.

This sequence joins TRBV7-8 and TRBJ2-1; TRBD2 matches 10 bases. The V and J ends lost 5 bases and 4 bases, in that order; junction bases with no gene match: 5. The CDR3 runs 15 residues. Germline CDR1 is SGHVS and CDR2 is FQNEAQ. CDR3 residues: CASSPLAGEYNEQFF. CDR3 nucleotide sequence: TGTGCCAGCAGCCCCCTAGCGGGAGAATACAATGAGCAGTTCTTC.

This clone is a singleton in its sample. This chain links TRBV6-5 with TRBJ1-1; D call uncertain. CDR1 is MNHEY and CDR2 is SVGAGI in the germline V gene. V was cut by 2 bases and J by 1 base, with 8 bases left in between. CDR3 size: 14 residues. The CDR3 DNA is TGTGCCAGCAGTTACCTCTTTAGGAACACTGAAGCTTTCTTT. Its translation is CASSYLFRNTEAFF.

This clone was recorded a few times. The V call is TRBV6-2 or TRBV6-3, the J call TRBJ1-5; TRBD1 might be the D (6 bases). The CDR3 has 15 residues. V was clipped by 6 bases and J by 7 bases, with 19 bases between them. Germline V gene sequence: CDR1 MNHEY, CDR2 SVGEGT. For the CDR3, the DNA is TGTGCCAGCAGCCAGCATGGGGGGGCTGGGCAGCCCCAGCATTTT. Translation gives CASSQHGGAGQPQHF.

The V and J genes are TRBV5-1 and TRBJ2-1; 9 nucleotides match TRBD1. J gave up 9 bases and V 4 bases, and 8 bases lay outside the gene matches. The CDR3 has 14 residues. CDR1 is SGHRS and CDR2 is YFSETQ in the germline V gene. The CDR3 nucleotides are TGCGCCAGCAGCCGGGACAGGGAATCTGGTGAGCAGTTCTTC. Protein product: CASSRDRESGEQFF.

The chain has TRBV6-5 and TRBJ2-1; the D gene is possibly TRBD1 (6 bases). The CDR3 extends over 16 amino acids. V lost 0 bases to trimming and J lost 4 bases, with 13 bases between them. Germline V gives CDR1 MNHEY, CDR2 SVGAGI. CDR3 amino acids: CASSYSSGRGYNEQFF. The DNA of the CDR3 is TGTGCCAGCAGTTACTCGAGTGGCAGGGGTTACAATGAGCAGTTCTTC.

DNA of the CDR3: TGTGCCAGCAGTGGGGGACAGGGCAATAATTCACCCCTCCACTTT. It is translated as CASSGGQGNNSPLHF. The gene calls are TRBV28 and TRBJ1-6; TRBD1 agrees at 9 bases. Germline loops: CDR1 MDHEN, CDR2 SYDVKM. J gave up 5 bases and V 5 bases, and 4 bases lay outside the gene matches. The length of the CDR3 is 15 residues. Using reference TRBV28 and TRBJ1-6 for the parts outside the CDR3, the full variable domain is DVKVTQSSRYLVKRTGEKVFLECVQDMDHENMFWYRQDPGLGLRLIYFSYDVKMKEKGDIPEGYSVSREKKERFSLILESASTNQTSMYLCASSGGQGNNSPLHFGNGTRLTVT.

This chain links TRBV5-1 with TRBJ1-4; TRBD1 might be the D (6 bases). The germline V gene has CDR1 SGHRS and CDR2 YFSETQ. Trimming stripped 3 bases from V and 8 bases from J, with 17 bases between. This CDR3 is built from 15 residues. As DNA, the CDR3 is TGCGCCAGCAGCTCACAGGGACAACCAGAAGAAAAACTGTTTTTT. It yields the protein CASSSQGQPEEKLFF.